Sequencing of this T cell receptor beta chain was carried out in a study of CD8 T cells in ankylosing spondylitis. Each CDR3 protein gets one entry after TCRdb re-called the 5' RACE reads with MiXCR. Counted here are about 250,000 distinct CDR3 sequences, over 15% occurring once; the ten biggest clones make up around 32%. The CDR3 is 13 amino acids. CDR1 is DFQATT, CDR2 SNEGSKA, per germline (reference sequence). Sequences were obtained from blood, either unsorted or a sorted T cell fraction (not recorded which). The clonotype comes from a male donor with ankylosing spondylitis or in good health (not recorded which). The gene calls are TRBV20-1 and TRBJ2-3, with TRBD2 matching over 8 bases. As DNA, the CDR3 is TGCAGCCTGGGGAGCGGGAGCGCAGATACGCAGTATTTT. This codes for CSLGSGSADTQYF.